Below are 3 T cell receptor beta chains sequenced from a single sample in a study of blood T cell repertoires in COVID-19. Repertoires were generated with immunoSEQ multiplex PCR, while TCRdb's copy carries only in-frame clones and drops some. This table has around 200,000 clones, 75% to 90% appearing once. Sequenced material: PBMCs or T cells enriched from blood (not recorded which). These receptors were obtained from a man aged 25 to 40 who had recovered from COVID-19.

The chain employs TRBV3-1 (or the pseudogene TRBV3-2) and TRBJ1-5; unclear D gene. CDR1 and CDR2 from the germline V gene are LGHDT and YNNKEL (reference sequence). V shed 1 base and J shed 6 bases, with 13 bases lying between them. The CDR3 has 15 amino acids. The CDR3 is CASSQGGAFGQPQHF. In DNA form, the CDR3 reads TGTGCCAGCAGCCAAGGGGGAGCCTTCGGTCAGCCCCAGCATTTT.

The chain links TRBV4-2 to TRBJ2-3; 12 bases are a match to TRBD2. The germline CDR1 and CDR2 sequences are LGHNA and YNFKEQ. Trimming cost V 4 bases and J 2 bases; bases outside gene matches: 4. The CDR3 loop spans 16 amino acids. CDR3 protein: CASSRLAGALTDTQYF. Here the CDR3 DNA reads TGTGCCAGCAGCCGACTAGCGGGGGCCCTCACAGATACGCAGTATTTT.

The chain joins TRBV2 to TRBJ1-1, with a possible D match to TRBD1 (6 bases). The V end lost 7 bases, the J end lost 6 bases, and 12 bases lay between the germline ends. The CDR3 totals 12 residues. CDR1 is SNHLY and CDR2 is FYNNEI in the germline V gene. CDR3 loop: CASTQGIAEAFF. CDR3 bases: TGTGCCAGCACCCAGGGGATAGCTGAAGCTTTCTTT.